The clone carrying this T cell receptor (beta chain) occurred many times. Its antigen is unidentified. This record comes from a study of CD8 T cells in ankylosing spondylitis. Study observations and caveats: A number of the motif variants had already been described in reactive arthritis synovial fluid and blood. One TCR beta motif, made up of 7 or 8 highly homologous variants, appeared characteristic of ankylosing spondylitis blood.

Germline V gives CDR1 SGHRS, CDR2 YFSETQ. This CDR3 has 15 residues. Trimming cost V 4 bases and J 5 bases, with 17 bases left between them. TCRdb processed the 5' RACE reads anew with MiXCR; each CDR3 protein has one entry. The table has hundreds of thousands of distinct CDR3 sequences, 12% seen once. The TCR was taken from a male donor with ankylosing spondylitis. The sequencing input was blood, either unsorted or a sorted T cell fraction (not recorded which). The J gene is TRBJ2-3, the V gene TRBV5-1; the D call may be TRBD1 or TRBD2 (6 bases each). The CDR3 reads CASSGEAGDGDTQYF. CDR3 bases: TGCGCCAGCAGCGGGGAGGCAGGGGATGGAGATACGCAGTATTTT.